The T cell receptor (beta chain) under discussion was sequenced for a study of blood T cell repertoires in COVID-19. In the authors' workflow: Amplification of reference gene primers was used by the study to estimate nucleated cell counts. Sequencing was performed with immunoSEQ multiplex PCR; in TCRdb, only in-frame clones are kept and a portion is missing. V and J calls plus clone size are reproduced from that table; the DNA served to infer D and trimming. In the table there are about 150,000 clones, less than 90% of which are singletons. The CDR3 extends over 15 amino acids. The germline gives CDR1 MNHEY, CDR2 SVGAGI. V lost 6 bases to trimming and J lost 4 bases; unmatched junction nucleotides: 5.

The TCR sequence derives from a woman in her 70s with acute or convalescent COVID-19. V gene TRBV6-5 combines with J gene TRBJ2-2; TRBD2 aligns across 10 bases. Sequenced sample: peripheral blood. CDR3 sequence reads: CASRKLAGGTGELFF. The CDR3, as DNA: TGTGCCAGCAGGAAATTAGCGGGGGGCACCGGGGAGCTGTTTTTT.